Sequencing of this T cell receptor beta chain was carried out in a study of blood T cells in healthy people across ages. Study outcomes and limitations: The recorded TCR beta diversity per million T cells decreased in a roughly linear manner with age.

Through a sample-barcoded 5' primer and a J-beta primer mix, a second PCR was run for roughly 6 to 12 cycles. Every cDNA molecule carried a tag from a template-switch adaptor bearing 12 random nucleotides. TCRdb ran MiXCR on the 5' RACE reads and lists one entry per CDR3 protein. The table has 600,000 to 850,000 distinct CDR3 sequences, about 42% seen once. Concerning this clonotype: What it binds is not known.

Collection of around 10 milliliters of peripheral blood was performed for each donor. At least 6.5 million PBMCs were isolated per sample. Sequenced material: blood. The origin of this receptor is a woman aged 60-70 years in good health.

CDR3 bases: TGTGCCAGCAGTCCTCCGGCCTTCAATGGCTACACCTTC. Amino acids: CASSPPAFNGYTF. This chain uses TRBV28 with TRBJ1-2; D remains ambiguous. V was pared by 5 bases and J by 6 bases, with 13 bases between. The CDR3 consists of 13 residues. Germline values: CDR1 MDHEN, CDR2 SYDVKM.